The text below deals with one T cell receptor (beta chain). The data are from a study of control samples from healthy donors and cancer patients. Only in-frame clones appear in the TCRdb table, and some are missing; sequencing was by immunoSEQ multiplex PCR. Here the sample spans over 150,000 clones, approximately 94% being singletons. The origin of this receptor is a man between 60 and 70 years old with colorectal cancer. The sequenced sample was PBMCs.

The CDR3 DNA is TGTGCCAGCAGTTTAGAGCGAGACGGCACTAACTATGGCTACACCTTC. Translated, it gives CASSLERDGTNYGYTF. V and J are TRBV27 and TRBJ1-2; D remains unclear. The CDR3 is 16 residues long. CDR1 MNHEY and CDR2 SMNVEV come from the germline V gene (reference sequence). V was trimmed by 2 bases and J by 0 bases, leaving 13 bases between them.